These T cell receptor beta chains were read from a single sample in a study of T cells in Graves' hyperthyroidism and ophthalmopathy. One entry per CDR3 protein results from TCRdb running MiXCR on the multiplex PCR reads. The sample has about 200,000 distinct CDR3 sequences; less than 20% are singletons. The sample was blood. All receptors derive from a woman aged 45-59 years with Graves' hyperthyroidism. The CDR3 runs from the conserved cysteine through the conserved F or W. A D gene is named only where the DNA matches it firmly. The size entry is marked missing in some rows and otherwise reads once, few, many or a size class.

V gene: TRBV6-4
J gene: TRBJ2-1
D gene: -
clone size: few
CDR3 DNA: TGTGCCAGCAGTGTGCGGGAAGGGATCATCGATGAGCAGTTCTTC
CDR3 protein: CASSVREGIIDEQFF

V gene: TRBV6-2/TRBV6-3
J gene: TRBJ1-1
D gene: -
clone size: many
CDR3 DNA: TGTGCCAGCAGCTGGACAGAGATGATGAACACTGAAGCTTTCTTT
CDR3 protein: CASSWTEMMNTEAFF

V gene: TRBV3-1
J gene: TRBJ2-1
D gene: -
clone size: -
CDR3 DNA: TGTGCCAGCAGATCCGGGACTCTGTTCTTC
CDR3 protein: CASRSGTLFF

V gene: TRBV29-1
J gene: TRBJ1-1
D gene: TRBD1
clone size: many
CDR3 DNA: TGCAGCGTAGACCGACAGGGAGGAGCTTTCTTT
CDR3 protein: CSVDRQGGAFF

V gene: TRBV27
J gene: TRBJ2-7
D gene: -
clone size: many
CDR3 DNA: TGTGCCAGCAGTTTTGGTTTGGGCACCAGCCTCTACGAGCAGTACTTC
CDR3 protein: CASSFGLGTSLYEQYF

V gene: TRBV7-8
J gene: TRBJ1-4
D gene: TRBD1
clone size: many
CDR3 DNA: TGTGCCAGCAGCTTAAGGACAGGACCGAATGAAAAACTGTTTTTT
CDR3 protein: CASSLRTGPNEKLFF

V gene: TRBV7-8
J gene: TRBJ2-2
D gene: TRBD1
clone size: -
CDR3 DNA: TGTGCCAGCAGCTTCGGGGACAGGGGCTTGGGTTCGAACACCGGGGAGCTGTTTTTT
CDR3 protein: CASSFGDRGLGSNTGELFF

V gene: TRBV30
J gene: TRBJ1-2
D gene: -
clone size: many
CDR3 DNA: TGTGCCTGGGAGGGGGAGGGAACTGAGGGGAAGATGATCTTTGGCTACACCTTC
CDR3 protein: CAWEGEGTEGKMIFGYTF

V gene: TRBV19
J gene: TRBJ1-2
D gene: TRBD1
clone size: many
CDR3 DNA: TGTGCCAGTAGTCTGACAGGGACAAAGGATGGCTACACCTTC
CDR3 protein: CASSLTGTKDGYTF

V gene: TRBV30
J gene: TRBJ2-7
D gene: TRBD2
clone size: few
CDR3 DNA: TGTGCCTGGACGCCCCGCGGACTAGCGGGAGTGTACGAGCAGTACTTC
CDR3 protein: CAWTPRGLAGVYEQYF

V gene: TRBV3-1
J gene: TRBJ1-6
D gene: TRBD1
clone size: -
CDR3 DNA: TGTGCCAGCAGCCCCGGGACAGGCTTTCCACCCCTCCACTTT
CDR3 protein: CASSPGTGFPPLHF

V gene: TRBV6-1
J gene: TRBJ1-1
D gene: TRBD1
clone size: many
CDR3 DNA: TGTGCCAGCGGGGACAGCCCGAACACTGAAGCTTTCTTT
CDR3 protein: CASGDSPNTEAFF

V gene: TRBV19
J gene: TRBJ1-6
D gene: -
clone size: -
CDR3 DNA: TGTGCCAGCGCTACAGGGCCTCCTCCTAATTCACCCCTCCACTTT
CDR3 protein: CASATGPPPNSPLHF

V gene: TRBV11-2
J gene: TRBJ1-2
D gene: -
clone size: many
CDR3 DNA: TGTGCCAGCAGCTTTAGGGGGAGTTGGGGCTACACCTTC
CDR3 protein: CASSFRGSWGYTF

V gene: TRBV9
J gene: TRBJ2-5
D gene: -
clone size: -
CDR3 DNA: TGTGCCAGCAGCGTAGGGGAAGCCGACGTAGAGACCCAGTACTTC
CDR3 protein: CASSVGEADVETQYF

V gene: TRBV27
J gene: TRBJ2-7
D gene: TRBD1
clone size: -
CDR3 DNA: TGTGCCAGCAGTTTCCAGGACAGGGGGTATTTCGAGCAGTACTTC
CDR3 protein: CASSFQDRGYFEQYF

V gene: TRBV20-1
J gene: TRBJ2-1
D gene: TRBD2
clone size: many
CDR3 DNA: TGCAGTGCTAACCCCCTAGCGGGAGCCGGGAACTCCTACAATGAGCAGTTCTTC
CDR3 protein: CSANPLAGAGNSYNEQFF

V gene: TRBV2
J gene: TRBJ1-4
D gene: -
clone size: few
CDR3 DNA: TGTGCCAGCAGTGAAGATCAAGGGCGAGAAAAACTGTTTTTT
CDR3 protein: CASSEDQGREKLFF